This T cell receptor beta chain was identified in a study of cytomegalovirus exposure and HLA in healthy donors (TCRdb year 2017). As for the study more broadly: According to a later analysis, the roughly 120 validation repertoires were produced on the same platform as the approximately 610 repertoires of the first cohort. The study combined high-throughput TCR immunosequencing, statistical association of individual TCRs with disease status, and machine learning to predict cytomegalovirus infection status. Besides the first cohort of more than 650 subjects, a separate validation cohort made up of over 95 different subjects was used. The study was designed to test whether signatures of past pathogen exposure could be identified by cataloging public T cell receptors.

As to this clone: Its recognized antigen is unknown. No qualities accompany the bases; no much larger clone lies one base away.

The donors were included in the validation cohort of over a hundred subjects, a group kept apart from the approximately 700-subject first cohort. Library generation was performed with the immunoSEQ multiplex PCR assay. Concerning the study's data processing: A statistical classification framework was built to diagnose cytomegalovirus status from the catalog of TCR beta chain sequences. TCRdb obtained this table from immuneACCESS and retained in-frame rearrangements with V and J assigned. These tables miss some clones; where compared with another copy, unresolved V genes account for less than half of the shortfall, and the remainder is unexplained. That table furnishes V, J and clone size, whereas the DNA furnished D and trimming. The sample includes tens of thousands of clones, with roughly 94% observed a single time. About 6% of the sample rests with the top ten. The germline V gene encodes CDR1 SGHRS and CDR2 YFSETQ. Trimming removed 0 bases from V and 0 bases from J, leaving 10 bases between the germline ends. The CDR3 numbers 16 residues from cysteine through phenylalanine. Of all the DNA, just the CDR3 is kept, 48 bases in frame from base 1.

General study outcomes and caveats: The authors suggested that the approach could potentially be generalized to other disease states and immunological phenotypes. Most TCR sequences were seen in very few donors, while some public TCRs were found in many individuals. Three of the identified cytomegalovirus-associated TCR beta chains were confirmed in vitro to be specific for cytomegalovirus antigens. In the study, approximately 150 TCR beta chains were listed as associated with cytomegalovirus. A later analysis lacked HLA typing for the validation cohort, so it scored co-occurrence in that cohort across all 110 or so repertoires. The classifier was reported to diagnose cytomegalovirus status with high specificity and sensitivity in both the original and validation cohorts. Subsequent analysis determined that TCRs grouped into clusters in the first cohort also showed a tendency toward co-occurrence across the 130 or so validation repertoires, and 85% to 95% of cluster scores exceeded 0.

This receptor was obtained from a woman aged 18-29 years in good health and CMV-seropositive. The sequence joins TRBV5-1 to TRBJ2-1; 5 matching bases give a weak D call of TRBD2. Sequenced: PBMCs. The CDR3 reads CASSLGSGSSYNEQFF. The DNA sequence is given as TGCGCCAGCAGCTTGGGTTCGGGGAGCTCCTACAATGAGCAGTTCTTC.